The sample holds a few counts of the clone carrying this T cell receptor (beta chain). The antigen is not known. The investigators amplified TCR beta CDR3 regions from RNA transcripts. The TCR CDR3 first-round RT-PCR relied on the HTBI primer set. From the multiplex PCR reads, TCRdb called clonotypes with MiXCR, one entry per CDR3 protein. The sample yields about 710,000 distinct CDR3 sequences, roughly 15% seen once. Absent ophthalmopathy progression within 18 months defined stable Graves' hyperthyroidism. This sample was taken from a study of T cells in Graves' hyperthyroidism and ophthalmopathy. The study's findings and limits: Prediction of ophthalmopathy progression came a median around 6 months pre-onset.

The CDR3 consists of 16 residues. Germline V gene lookup returns CDR1 DFQATT and CDR2 SNEGSKA (reference sequence). Trimming pared 1 base from V and 0 bases from J, leaving 16 bases between. The chain couples TRBV20-1 to TRBJ2-7; perhaps TRBD1 as D (6 bases). Specimen: blood. The clonotype was recovered from a man aged 18 to 30 with Graves' hyperthyroidism. The DNA for the CDR3 is TGCAGTGCTAGAGGCCCCCGGGACAAAAGCTCCTACGAGCAGTACTTC. Its protein is CSARGPRDKSSYEQYF.